This T cell receptor (beta chain) was sequenced during a study of blood T cell repertoires in COVID-19. Overall study: Specimens from acute and convalescent COVID-19 originated in the United States, Italy and Spain. T cells, B-cell-depleted T cells, or PBMCs provided the cDNA or gDNA that served as material.

The CDR3 is 15 residues long. V lost 4 bases, J lost 0 bases, and 3 bases stayed unmatched. CDR1 SGHTA and CDR2 FQGNSA come from the germline V gene. Per the authors' pipeline: Reference gene primer amplification gave nucleated cell count estimates. Assay used: immunoSEQ multiplex PCR; TCRdb lists only in-frame clones, some missing. The D gene and trimming were derived from the DNA, and the V and J assignments and clone size from that table. The sample carries over 50,000 clones, around 86% recorded once. Sequencing was carried out using peripheral blood. The rearrangement joins TRBV7-2 to TRBJ1-5; TRBD1 matches at 7 bases. The sequence derives from a human donor in a cohort sampled during active COVID-19. The CDR3 DNA reads as TGTGCCAGCAGCTCAGGGGGGAGTAGCAATCAGCCCCAGCATTTT. As protein: CASSSGGSSNQPQHF.